This T cell receptor (beta chain) was captured by sequencing in a study of blood T cells in healthy people across ages. CDR3 length: 16 amino acids. Germline assignment: CDR1 SGDLS and CDR2 YYNGEE. V gave up 0 bases and J gave up 4 bases; unmatched junction bases: 7. Sample-barcoded 5' priming and a J-beta primer mix drove a second PCR of about 7 to 12 cycles. One entry per CDR3 protein results from TCRdb running MiXCR on the 5' RACE reads. The sample carries 1,500,000 or so distinct CDR3 sequences, around 40% recorded once. V gene TRBV9 combines with J gene TRBJ2-7; TRBD2 aligns across 10 bases. The sample taken for sequencing was blood. The TCR comes from a woman aged 18-29 years in good health. For the CDR3, the DNA is TGTGCCAGCAGCGTAGCCCCTAGCGGGAGTAGGTACGAGCAGTACTTC. It specifies CASSVAPSGSRYEQYF.